The sequence of this T cell receptor (beta chain) was determined in a study of identical twins. With regard to this clonotype: The antigen remains unidentified.

Study-wide results and limits: Zero-insertion analyses could be partly confounded by invariant MAIT and iNKT cells.

V dropped 3 bases and J dropped 4; count of bases not matched to a gene: 10. CDR1 is LGHNA, CDR2 YNFKEQ, per germline. This CDR3 has 17 amino acids. TCRdb called the 5' RACE reads again in MiXCR, with one record for every CDR3 protein. The sample contains 200,000 to 250,000 distinct CDR3 sequences, approximately 8.3% of which appear only once. These data are also associated with another study on yellow fever vaccine responses in identical twins.

The source is a woman under 30 in good health. The sample comprised memory (CD45RO+) T cells sorted from blood. The chain employs TRBV4-2 and TRBJ2-3; TRBD2 matches 10 bases. The CDR3 DNA sequence: TGTGCCAGCAGCCAGGTGGGAGCGGGGGGGACGGCAGATACGCAGTATTTT. Protein sequence: CASSQVGAGGTADTQYF.